A selection of T cell receptor beta chains follows, all from one sample in a study of blood T cell repertoires in COVID-19. Sequencing used immunoSEQ multiplex PCR; TCRdb keeps in-frame clones, though not all of them. Among tens of thousands of clones, approximately 82% were seen once, and the ten largest hold about 15%. The specimen was peripheral blood. All receptors come from a man older than 75 with active COVID-19. CDR3s include the opening cysteine and the closing phenylalanine or tryptophan. Each record gives: D gene, V gene, J gene, clone size, CDR3 protein, CDR3 DNA. A D gene is named only where the DNA matches it firmly. Where a row states a size, it is once, few, many or the class of an expanded clone; other rows omit it.

d_gene: NA; v_gene: TRBV28; j_gene: TRBJ1-1; abundance: NA; CDR3aa: CASSSPGGAGVWGNTEAFF; CDR3nt: TGTGCCAGCAGTTCCCCCGGCGGGGCCGGTGTATGGGGGAACACTGAAGCTTTCTTT
d_gene: NA; v_gene: TRBV18; j_gene: TRBJ2-1; abundance: NA; CDR3aa: CASSPPGTLDEQFF; CDR3nt: TGTGCCAGCTCACCACCGGGCACCCTCGATGAGCAGTTCTTC
d_gene: TRBD2; v_gene: TRBV5-4; j_gene: TRBJ2-1; abundance: NA; CDR3aa: CASSLTSGGAYNEQFF; CDR3nt: TGTGCCAGCAGCCTGACTAGCGGGGGAGCTTACAATGAGCAGTTCTTC
d_gene: NA; v_gene: TRBV5-4; j_gene: TRBJ1-4; abundance: NA; CDR3aa: CASSLGGNEKLFF; CDR3nt: TGTGCCAGCAGCTTGGGAGGGAATGAAAAACTGTTTTTT
d_gene: NA; v_gene: TRBV18; j_gene: TRBJ2-3; abundance: NA; CDR3aa: CASSPPGSGTDTQYF; CDR3nt: TGTGCCAGCTCACCACCGGGCAGTGGCACAGATACGCAGTATTTT
d_gene: TRBD1; v_gene: TRBV27; j_gene: TRBJ2-5; abundance: NA; CDR3aa: CASSLGTGGLETQYF; CDR3nt: TGTGCCAGCAGTTTGGGGACAGGGGGCTTGGAGACCCAGTACTTC
d_gene: NA; v_gene: TRBV5-5; j_gene: TRBJ1-5; abundance: many; CDR3aa: CASSYRQDSNQPQHF; CDR3nt: TGTGCCAGCAGTTACCGGCAGGATAGCAATCAGCCCCAGCATTTT
d_gene: NA; v_gene: TRBV6-6; j_gene: TRBJ2-2; abundance: NA; CDR3aa: CASSRDFTTGELFF; CDR3nt: TGTGCCAGTAGTAGGGACTTTACCACCGGGGAGCTGTTTTTT
d_gene: TRBD2; v_gene: TRBV28; j_gene: TRBJ2-1; abundance: NA; CDR3aa: CASSLSLAGVHNEQFF; CDR3nt: TGTGCCAGCAGTTTATCCCTAGCGGGAGTTCACAATGAGCAGTTCTTC
d_gene: NA; v_gene: TRBV2; j_gene: TRBJ2-2; abundance: NA; CDR3aa: CASSGAAVYTGELFF; CDR3nt: TGTGCCAGCAGTGGAGCAGCGGTTTACACCGGGGAGCTGTTTTTT
d_gene: TRBD1; v_gene: TRBV7-2; j_gene: TRBJ1-2; abundance: many; CDR3aa: CASSLNQGDYGYTF; CDR3nt: TGTGCCAGCAGCTTAAATCAGGGGGACTATGGCTACACCTTC
d_gene: NA; v_gene: TRBV19; j_gene: TRBJ2-1; abundance: NA; CDR3aa: CASSRSGYNEQFF; CDR3nt: TGTGCCAGTAGTAGGAGCGGTTACAATGAGCAGTTCTTC
d_gene: NA; v_gene: TRBV4-2; j_gene: TRBJ2-3; abundance: NA; CDR3aa: CASSQDWRQGSPDTQYF; CDR3nt: TGTGCCAGCAGCCAAGATTGGCGGCAGGGTAGTCCAGATACGCAGTATTTT
d_gene: TRBD2; v_gene: TRBV7-9; j_gene: TRBJ2-3; abundance: NA; CDR3aa: CATTGGGSTDTQYF; CDR3nt: TGTGCCACTACGGGAGGCGGGAGCACAGATACGCAGTATTTT
d_gene: TRBD1; v_gene: TRBV6-6; j_gene: TRBJ1-1; abundance: NA; CDR3aa: CASSLGQGGYTEAFF; CDR3nt: TGTGCCAGCAGTTTGGGACAGGGGGGCTACACTGAAGCTTTCTTT
d_gene: NA; v_gene: TRBV12-3/TRBV12-4; j_gene: TRBJ2-2; abundance: NA; CDR3aa: CASIELPGELFF; CDR3nt: TGTGCCAGCATAGAACTCCCCGGGGAGCTGTTTTTT
d_gene: TRBD1; v_gene: TRBV6-5; j_gene: TRBJ1-1; abundance: few; CDR3aa: CASSYYGQGSVFF; CDR3nt: TGTGCCAGCAGTTACTATGGACAGGGGAGTGTTTTCTTT
d_gene: NA; v_gene: TRBV3-1/TRBV3-2; j_gene: TRBJ2-1; abundance: NA; CDR3aa: CASQPEGYEQFF; CDR3nt: TGTGCCAGCCAACCTGAGGGCTATGAGCAGTTCTTC
d_gene: NA; v_gene: TRBV4-3; j_gene: TRBJ2-1; abundance: NA; CDR3aa: CASSQDQVTPSLLF; CDR3nt: TGCGCCAGCAGCCAAGATCAGGTTACGCCCTCGCTACTCTTC
d_gene: NA; v_gene: TRBV6-5; j_gene: TRBJ2-7; abundance: NA; CDR3aa: CASSYSMEGRYEQYF; CDR3nt: TGTGCCAGCAGTTACTCCATGGAGGGGAGGTACGAGCAGTACTTC
d_gene: NA; v_gene: TRBV9; j_gene: TRBJ1-3; abundance: NA; CDR3aa: CASSVTRAGNTIYF; CDR3nt: TGTGCCAGCAGCGTGACCAGGGCTGGAAACACCATATATTTT
d_gene: TRBD2; v_gene: TRBV27; j_gene: TRBJ2-7; abundance: NA; CDR3aa: CASSLLAGDEQYF; CDR3nt: TGTGCCAGCAGTTTATTGGCGGGAGACGAGCAGTACTTC
d_gene: NA; v_gene: TRBV6-5; j_gene: TRBJ1-2; abundance: once; CDR3aa: CASRSQGRDGYTF; CDR3nt: TGTGCCAGCAGATCCCAGGGTCGGGATGGCTACACCTTC
d_gene: TRBD2; v_gene: TRBV9; j_gene: TRBJ2-2; abundance: many; CDR3aa: CASSVGEGGFSGELFF; CDR3nt: TGTGCCAGCAGCGTAGGGGAGGGTGGATTTTCCGGGGAGCTGTTTTTT
d_gene: TRBD2; v_gene: TRBV7-2; j_gene: TRBJ2-7; abundance: NA; CDR3aa: CASSFLAGLAGARGYEQYF; CDR3nt: TGTGCCAGCAGCTTTCTAGCGGGACTAGCGGGCGCCCGCGGCTACGAGCAGTACTTC
d_gene: TRBD1; v_gene: TRBV10-3; j_gene: TRBJ2-2; abundance: NA; CDR3aa: CAISKGQGDHGELFF; CDR3nt: TGTGCCATCAGCAAGGGACAGGGGGACCACGGGGAGCTGTTTTTT
d_gene: TRBD2; v_gene: TRBV5-1; j_gene: TRBJ2-4; abundance: NA; CDR3aa: CASSFAGGTTGKNIQYF; CDR3nt: TGCGCCAGCAGCTTTGCCGGGGGGACCACTGGCAAAAACATTCAGTACTTC